This TCR beta chain was found in a study of cytomegalovirus exposure and HLA in healthy donors. TCRdb keeps only in-frame clones here, not all; method: immunoSEQ multiplex PCR. The sample yields around 200,000 clones, about 86% seen once. V gave up 2 bases and J gave up 4 bases, with 13 bases separating them. CDR1 and CDR2 from the germline V gene are SGHAT and FQNNGV. CDR3 length equals 15 residues. The source is a woman aged 18-35 years in good health and CMV-seronegative. Input material: PBMCs. V is TRBV11-2 and J is TRBJ2-3, with D possibly TRBD2 on 6 matching bases. The CDR3 protein is CASSLSGGISDTQYF. The CDR3, as DNA: TGTGCCAGCAGCTTAAGTGGGGGGATCTCAGATACGCAGTATTTT.